One and the same sample provided the 10 T cell receptor beta chains below, sequenced in a study of blood T cell repertoires in COVID-19. Method: immunoSEQ multiplex PCR; TCRdb's copy keeps in-frame clones and lacks some. The table lists roughly 40,000 clones, 65% to 85% of them singletons. Sequenced sample: peripheral blood. These receptors came from a man older than 75 with active or convalescent COVID-19.

The rearrangement uses TRBV5-1 and TRBJ1-2; 7 nucleotides agree with TRBD1. V dropped 3 bases and J dropped 1; count of bases not matched to a gene: 9. CDR1 and CDR2 from the germline V gene are SGHRS and YFSETQ. CDR3 size: 16 residues. The CDR3 nucleotides are TGCGCCAGCAGCTCGAACCGGAACAGGGGTAACTATGGCTACACCTTC. This codes for CASSSNRNRGNYGYTF.

The chain recombines TRBV2 with TRBJ2-2; 11 bases are shared with TRBD2. Germline CDR1 is SNHLY and CDR2 is FYNNEI. Unmatched junction bases numbered 3, after V lost 5 bases and J lost 1 base. This CDR3 contains 16 residues. The CDR3 reads CASSWLAGGNTGELFF. CDR3 nucleotides: TGTGCCAGCAGTTGGCTAGCGGGAGGGAACACCGGGGAGCTGTTTTTT.

The chain combines TRBV9 with TRBJ1-1, with no clear D. Germline-derived CDR1 and CDR2 are SGDLS and YYNGEE. Trimming pared 4 bases from V and 1 base from J, leaving 11 bases between. The CDR3 contains 14 residues. The CDR3 region has the DNA TGTGCCAGCAGCTCCTCCCTAGGGAACACTGAAGCTTTCTTT. It specifies CASSSSLGNTEAFF.

The chain couples TRBV10-2 to TRBJ1-1; unclear D gene. The CDR3 spans 15 residues. Looked up from germline, CDR1 is WSHSY and CDR2 is SAAADI. V lost 0 bases, J lost 2 bases, and 10 bases lay in between. CDR3 coding DNA: TGCGCCAGCAGTGAGTCGAGGGCGTTCAACACTGAAGCTTTCTTT. Translation gives CASSESRAFNTEAFF.

The rearrangement links TRBV6-5 to TRBJ1-2; D gene unclear. The germline V gene encodes CDR1 MNHEY and CDR2 SVGAGI. CDR3 length equals 14 residues. The ends were cut back, 7 bases at V and 4 bases at J, with 16 bases in the middle. The CDR3 loop reads CASKVSGNTYGYTF. The CDR3 region has the DNA TGTGCCAGCAAGGTTTCAGGCAATACCTATGGCTACACCTTC.

The chain has TRBV19 and TRBJ1-2, with D unclear. Between the trimmed V and J ends, which lost 0 bases and 4 bases, there was a span of 9 bases. Germline V CDR1 and CDR2: LNHDA, SQIVND (reference sequence). This CDR3 has 14 amino acids. CDR3 residues: CASSIDYGAYGYTF. In nucleotides, the CDR3 is TGTGCCAGTAGTATAGATTACGGAGCCTATGGCTACACCTTC.

A single count supports this clone. The chain combines TRBV3-1 (or the pseudogene TRBV3-2) with TRBJ2-1; TRBD2 is a possible D gene (6 bases). The CDR3 runs to 14 residues. CDR1 is LGHDT, CDR2 YNNKEL, per germline (reference sequence). V lost 4 bases and J lost 9, with 16 bases in between. Written as DNA, the CDR3 is TGTGCCAGCAGCCTAGGGCCAGCTAGCGTTGAGCAGTTCTTC. Residues: CASSLGPASVEQFF.

This clone was counted a few times. The CDR3 loop is CASSAPTGTAGNTIYF. CDR3 coding DNA: TGTGCCAGTAGTGCTCCAACCGGGACAGCTGGAAACACCATATATTTT. The J gene is TRBJ1-3, the V gene TRBV19, with 7 bases identical to TRBD1. The CDR3 is made up of 16 amino acids. Germline CDR1 is LNHDA and CDR2 is SQIVND (reference sequence). V dropped 5 bases and J dropped 2; count of bases not matched to a gene: 9.

This clone was seen just once. The chain joins TRBV24-1 to TRBJ2-7, with 9 bases lining up with TRBD2. The junction had 5 bases not matched to a gene; V was cut back by 4 bases and J by 2 bases. Germline V gives CDR1 KGHDR, CDR2 SFDVKD. CDR3 size: 15 residues. The CDR3 region is CATSEPGLAPYEQYF. The CDR3 DNA is TGTGCCACCAGTGAACCGGGACTAGCTCCCTACGAGCAGTACTTC.

The chain employs TRBV27 and TRBJ1-1, with TRBD1 matching over 8 bases. The CDR3 spans 14 residues. Germline assignment: CDR1 MNHEY and CDR2 SMNVEV (reference sequence). The trim removed 5 bases at V and 11 bases at J, leaving 13 bases unmatched. CDR3 DNA sequence: TGTGCCAGCAGTCCCACCTCCAGGGGGCGCGTGGCTTTCTTT. This translates into CASSPTSRGRVAFF.